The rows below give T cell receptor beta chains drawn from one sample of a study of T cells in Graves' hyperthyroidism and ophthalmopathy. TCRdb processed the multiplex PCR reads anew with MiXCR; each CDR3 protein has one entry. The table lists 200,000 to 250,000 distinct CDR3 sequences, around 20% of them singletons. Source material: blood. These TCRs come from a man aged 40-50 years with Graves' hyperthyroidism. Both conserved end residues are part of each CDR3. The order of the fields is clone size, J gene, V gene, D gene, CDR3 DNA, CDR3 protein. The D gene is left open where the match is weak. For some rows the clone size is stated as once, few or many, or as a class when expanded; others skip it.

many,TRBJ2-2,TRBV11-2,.,TGTGCCAGCAGCCCCGGTCTAGCATGGACCGGGGAGCTGTTTTTT,CASSPGLAWTGELFF
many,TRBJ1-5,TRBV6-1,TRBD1,TGTGCCAGCAGTTCGGGGACAGGGAATCAGCCCCAGCATTTT,CASSSGTGNQPQHF
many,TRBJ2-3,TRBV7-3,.,TGTGCCAGCAGCGACTCACTAGCTTCGGATACGCAGTATTTT,CASSDSLASDTQYF
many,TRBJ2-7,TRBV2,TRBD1,TGTGCCAGCGAGGGACAGAACCACGAGCAGTACTTC,CASEGQNHEQYF
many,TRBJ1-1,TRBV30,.,TGTGCCTGGGCCAGGGGCAGAGAAGCTTTCTTT,CAWARGREAFF
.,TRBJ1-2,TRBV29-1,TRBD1,TGCAGCGTTGAAGGCTTCGGGACAGACTATGGCTACACCTTC,CSVEGFGTDYGYTF
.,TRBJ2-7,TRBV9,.,TGTGCCAGCAGCGTAGGCAGTCCAGGAACCTACGAGCAGTACTTC,CASSVGSPGTYEQYF
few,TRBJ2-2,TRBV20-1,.,TGCAGTGCTAGAGGCGGCGGGGCGGGGACCGGGGAGCTGTTTTTT,CSARGGGAGTGELFF
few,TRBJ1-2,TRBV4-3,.,TGCGCCAGCAGCCAAGGGACGGCGGGGGACTATGGCTACACCTTC,CASSQGTAGDYGYTF
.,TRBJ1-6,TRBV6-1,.,TGTGCCAGCAGATCAAACCCCTATAATTCACCCCTCCACTTT,CASRSNPYNSPLHF
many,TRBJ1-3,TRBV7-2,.,TGTGCCAGCAGCGACCAAATCTCTGGAAACACCATATATTTT,CASSDQISGNTIYF
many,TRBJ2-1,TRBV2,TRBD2,TGTGCCAGTAGGACTAGCCCGGGTTCTGAGCAGTTCTTC,CASRTSPGSEQFF
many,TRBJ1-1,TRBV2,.,TGTGCCAGCAGTGAAGAGCTATGGGGGACTGAAGCTTTCTTT,CASSEELWGTEAFF
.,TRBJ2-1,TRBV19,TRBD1,TGTGCCAGTAGTTGGGGACAGGGGAGAAATGAGCAGTTCTTC,CASSWGQGRNEQFF
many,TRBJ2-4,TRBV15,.,TGTGCCACCAGCAGAGATAGCGACAGCGTAATTCAGTACTTC,CATSRDSDSVIQYF
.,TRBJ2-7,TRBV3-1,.,TGTGCCAGCAGCCTGCCCTTGGTTTCCTGGGAGAGGAACTACGAGCAGTACTTC,CASSLPLVSWERNYEQYF
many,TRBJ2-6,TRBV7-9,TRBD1,TGTGCCAGCAGCCGAAACAGGGGGCCGATCTCTGGGGCCAACGTCCTGACTTTC,CASSRNRGPISGANVLTF
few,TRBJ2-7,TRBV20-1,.,TGCAGTGCTAGAGATCTTAAGACACCCTACGAGCAGTACTTC,CSARDLKTPYEQYF
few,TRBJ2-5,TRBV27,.,TGTGCCAGCATCTCGCGGGGAGAGACCCAGTACTTC,CASISRGETQYF
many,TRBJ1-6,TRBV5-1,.,TGCGCCAGCAGCTCCGACAGCTTTAATTCACCCCTCCACTTT,CASSSDSFNSPLHF
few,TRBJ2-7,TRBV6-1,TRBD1,TGTGCCAGCAGCCCGGACAGGAAAACCTACGAGCAGTACTTC,CASSPDRKTYEQYF
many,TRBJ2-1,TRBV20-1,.,TGCAGTGCTAGAGGGGCAGACTACAATGAGCAGTTCTTC,CSARGADYNEQFF
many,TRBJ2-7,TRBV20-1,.,TGCAGTTCTAACAGGGTCGACGAGCAGTACTTC,CSSNRVDEQYF
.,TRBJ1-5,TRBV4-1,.,TGCGCCAGCAGCCAAGATCTTCTAAGATCTTCCAGGGGCAATCAGCCCCAGCATTTT,CASSQDLLRSSRGNQPQHF
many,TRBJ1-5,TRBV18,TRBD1,TGTGCCAGCTCACCTGGACAGGTTGGAAATCAGCCCCAGCATTTT,CASSPGQVGNQPQHF
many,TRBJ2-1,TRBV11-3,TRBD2,TGTGCCAGCAGCTTTAGCGGGGGGGCCAATGAGCAGTTCTTC,CASSFSGGANEQFF
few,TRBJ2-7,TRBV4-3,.,TGCGCCAGCAGCCAAAACCAGGCAGCCTACGAGCAGTACTTC,CASSQNQAAYEQYF
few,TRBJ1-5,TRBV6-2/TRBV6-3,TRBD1,TGTGCCAGCACGTACCCCGGGACAGGGGGCTCTCGCAATCAGCCCCAGCATTTT,CASTYPGTGGSRNQPQHF
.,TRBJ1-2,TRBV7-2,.,TGTGCCAGCAGCCTCACCACAGGACCGTCCTACACCTTC,CASSLTTGPSYTF
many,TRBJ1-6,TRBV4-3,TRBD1,TGCGCCAGCAGCCAAGATGTCGGGACAGGGGGCTCACCCCTCCACTTT,CASSQDVGTGGSPLHF
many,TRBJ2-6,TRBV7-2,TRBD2,TGTGCCAGCAGCTTAGGCGGGGGAGGAAGCTCTGGGGCCAACGTCCTGACTTTC,CASSLGGGGSSGANVLTF
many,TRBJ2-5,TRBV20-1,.,TGCAGTGCTCCGTTTGCGGAAGAGACCCAGTACTTC,CSAPFAEETQYF
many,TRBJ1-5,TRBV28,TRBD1,TGTGCCAGCAGTTTATTTCGACAGGGGTCGGTTCAGCCCCAGCATTTT,CASSLFRQGSVQPQHF
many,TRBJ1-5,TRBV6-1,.,TGTGCCAGCAGTGAAAGACGGGACAATCAGCCCCAGCATTTT,CASSERRDNQPQHF
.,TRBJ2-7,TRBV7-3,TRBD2,TGTGCTAGTGGTTCCGGGAGGGCCGGGTACGAGCAGTACTTC,CASGSGRAGYEQYF
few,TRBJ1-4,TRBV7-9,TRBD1,TGTGCCAGCAGACCGGACAGGGGGCACAAAAAACTGTTTTTT,CASRPDRGHKKLFF
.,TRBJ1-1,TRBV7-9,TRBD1,TGTGCCAGCACCCGAGGGACAGCCAACACTGAAGCTTTCTTT,CASTRGTANTEAFF
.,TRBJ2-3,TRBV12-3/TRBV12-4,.,TGTGCCAGCAGTTCGCTACCGGGAGATACGCAGTATTTT,CASSSLPGDTQYF
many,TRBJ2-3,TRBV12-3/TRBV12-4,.,TGTGCCAGCACCTTGGCCCTACCAAGCACAGATACGCAGTATTTT,CASTLALPSTDTQYF